These 23 T cell receptor beta chains share one sample of origin, sequenced in a study of human T cells and chemical hapten exposure. MiXCR was run by TCRdb on the RACE reads, yielding one entry per CDR3 protein. This sample has tens of thousands of distinct CDR3 sequences, with over 8.5% found just once. Time point defined: patch test 2, 6 weeks after DPC sensitization. The treatment: therapeutic diphenylcyclopropenone sensitization with weekly scalp DPC. The material was whole blood, obtained in connection with sensitization to the hapten diphenylcyclopropenone (DPC). The receptors were gathered from a man younger than 45 with alopecia areata. Some clones in this sample may be carry-over from other donors' samples.

This clonotype was detected only a few times. This chain uses TRBV4-1 with TRBJ1-2; D might be TRBD1 (6 bases). V lost 1 base and J 8 bases, leaving 11 bases between the germline ends. The CDR3 is made up of 13 amino acids. Germline CDR1 and CDR2: MGHRA and YSYEKL. The CDR3 DNA is TGCGCCAGCAGCCAAGGCAGGGGTGAGGGCTACACCTTC. Protein: CASSQGRGEGYTF.

This clonotype appeared many times. The V call is TRBV27, the J call TRBJ1-1; 8 bases agree with TRBD1. This CDR3 is built from 15 residues. Germline CDR1 is MNHEY and CDR2 is SMNVEV (reference sequence). Trimming cost V 5 bases and J 8 bases; bases outside gene matches: 13. The CDR3 sequence: CASSPWTGKKLEAFF. In nucleotides, the CDR3 is TGTGCCAGCAGTCCCTGGACAGGGAAAAAGTTAGAAGCTTTCTTT.

This clonotype occurred many times. This chain connects TRBV7-8 to TRBJ2-2, with a tentative D call TRBD1 (6 bases). The germline CDR1 and CDR2 sequences are SGHVS and FQNEAQ. The ends were cut back, 1 base at V and 2 bases at J, with 17 bases in the middle. This CDR3 comprises 18 residues. The CDR3 DNA reads TGTGCCAGCAGCTTAGACAGGGCAGTTTGGACAAACACCGGGGAGCTGTTTTTT. Residues: CASSLDRAVWTNTGELFF.

Many counts were recorded for this clonotype. This chain links TRBV3-1 with TRBJ2-5; D unclear. Germline assignment: CDR1 LGHDT and CDR2 YNNKEL (reference sequence). This CDR3 is built from 14 residues. The V end lost 0 bases, the J end lost 2 bases, and 7 bases lay between the germline ends. The CDR3 DNA follows: TGTGCCAGCAGCCAAGAAAGCGTACAAGAGACCCAGTACTTC. It translates to CASSQESVQETQYF.

This clonotype has a count of ten or more. V usage is TRBV11-2 and J usage is TRBJ2-1; possibly TRBD2 for D (6 bases). The germline gives CDR1 SGHAT, CDR2 FQNNGV. V lost 0 bases and J 8 bases, leaving 17 bases between the germline ends. The CDR3 runs to 16 residues. The CDR3 DNA reads as TGTGCCAGCAGCTTAGAAGGTTCTTTCGGCGGGGATGAGCAGTTCTTC. The encoded protein is CASSLEGSFGGDEQFF.

This chain links TRBV3-1 with TRBJ2-5; D not resolved. The CDR3 has 14 amino acids. Germline lookup yields CDR1 LGHDT and CDR2 YNNKEL (reference sequence). The V and J ends lost 0 bases and 0 bases respectively, with 5 bases between them. DNA of the CDR3: TGTGCCAGCAGCCAAGATGGACACCAAGAGACCCAGTACTTC. Translating it yields CASSQDGHQETQYF.

V is TRBV28 and J is TRBJ1-1; no firm D call. Germline V gene lookup returns CDR1 MDHEN and CDR2 SYDVKM. Trimming left V 6 bases short and J 10 bases short, with 18 bases between. CDR3 length: 13 amino acids. In DNA, the CDR3 is TGTGCCAGCAGCTATCCAAGGAGCGGAAGAGCTTTCTTT. This translates into CASSYPRSGRAFF.

By its share, this clonotype is medium-sized. The genes are TRBV7-6 and TRBJ2-5; the D is unclear. The CDR3 is 12 residues long. Germline V gives CDR1 SGHVS, CDR2 FNYEAQ. V lost 5 bases to trimming and J lost 4 bases, with 8 bases between them. DNA of the CDR3: TGTGCCAGCAGCCTTGGGGTAGAGACCCAGTACTTC. Translating gives CASSLGVETQYF.

The CDR3 nucleotides read TGTGCCATCAGTGAATCAAACACCATATATTTT. Translating gives CAISESNTIYF. The chain links TRBV10-3 to TRBJ1-3, with no clear D. The germline V gene encodes CDR1 ENHRY and CDR2 SYGVKD. CDR3 size: 11 residues. Trimming pared 3 bases from V and 6 bases from J, leaving 3 bases between.

The rearrangement uses TRBV11-2 and TRBJ1-1; the D gene is possibly TRBD1 (5 bases). This CDR3 spans 16 amino acids. CDR1 and CDR2 (germline): SGHAT, FQNNGV. Trimming removed 5 bases from V and 0 bases from J, with 16 bases in between. CDR3 DNA: TGTGCCAGCAGCATGATCTTACAGGTCATGAACACTGAAGCTTTCTTT. It encodes CASSMILQVMNTEAFF. Full variable domain (missing parts from reference TRBV11-2 and TRBJ1-1): EAGVAQSPRYKIIEKRQSVAFWCNPISGHATLYWYQQILGQGPKLLIQFQNNGVVDDSQLPKDRFSAERLKGVDSTLKIQPAKLEDSAVYLCASSMILQVMNTEAFFGQGTRLTVV.

This chain connects TRBV6-2 or TRBV6-3 to TRBJ2-1; 7 bases map to TRBD2. The CDR3 is 14 residues long. V was clipped by 10 bases and J by 0 bases; unmatched bases: 6. In germline, CDR1 is MNHEY, CDR2 SVGEGT. This CDR3 reads CATAGVNSYNEQFF. CDR3 DNA: TGTGCCACCGCGGGGGTGAACTCCTACAATGAGCAGTTCTTC.

This clonotype was recorded many times. This chain connects TRBV4-1 to TRBJ1-1, with D possibly TRBD1 on 6 matching bases. The CDR3 has 17 amino acids. Trimming cost V 5 bases and J 0 bases, with 19 bases left between them. CDR1 is MGHRA, CDR2 YSYEKL, per germline. DNA of the CDR3: TGCGCCAGCAGCTTCTCACCAGGGGCGAGCATGAACACTGAAGCTTTCTTT. Translating gives CASSFSPGASMNTEAFF.

The rearrangement uses TRBV12-3 or TRBV12-4 and TRBJ2-3; D is perhaps TRBD1 (5 bases). The CDR3 contains 16 residues. Deletions cut 1 base from V and 0 bases from J, with 11 bases between. CDR3 loop: CASSLEGLPSTDTQYF. CDR3 DNA sequence: TGTGCCAGCAGTTTAGAGGGGCTACCGAGCACAGATACGCAGTATTTT.

This clonotype was seen ten or more times. J is TRBJ1-5 and V is TRBV19, with D possibly matching TRBD1 (5 bases). CDR3 length: 16 amino acids. Trimming took off 6 bases at V and 2 bases at J, with 17 bases between the two ends. CDR1 LNHDA and CDR2 SQIVND come from the germline V gene (reference sequence). Here the CDR3 reads CASSPLGVYGNQPQHF. CDR3 in DNA: TGTGCCAGTAGCCCCCTGGGGGTTTATGGCAATCAGCCCCAGCATTTT.

This clonotype was counted at least ten times. V gene TRBV28 combines with J gene TRBJ1-2; D unclear. The CDR3 sequence is 14 residues long. The ends were cut back, 6 bases at V and 5 bases at J, with 16 bases in the middle. CDR1 and CDR2 (germline): MDHEN, SYDVKM. DNA of the CDR3: TGTGCCAGCAGCCCACCCGATCACTCGTATGGCTACACCTTC. It translates to CASSPPDHSYGYTF.

The table lists this clonotype with a few counts. The chain has TRBV27 and TRBJ2-5; the match to TRBD1 covers 8 bases. Germline V gene lookup returns CDR1 MNHEY and CDR2 SMNVEV (reference sequence). Trimming took 5 bases from V and 0 from J; bases not matched to a gene: 11. The CDR3 totals 17 residues. CDR3 DNA: TGTGCCAGCAGTCACGCGCCGGGACAGGTGTACCAAGAGACCCAGTACTTC. It translates to CASSHAPGQVYQETQYF.

This chain links TRBV27 with TRBJ2-7; 8 bases are a match to TRBD1. Germline V gene lookup returns CDR1 MNHEY and CDR2 SMNVEV (reference sequence). Germline trimming cut 5 bases from V and 3 bases from J; bases unmatched to any gene: 9. This CDR3 comprises 15 residues. The CDR3 spells CASSKQGEEVYEQYF. As DNA, the CDR3 is TGTGCCAGCAGTAAACAGGGGGAGGAGGTCTACGAGCAGTACTTC.

This clonotype came up many times. This chain uses TRBV6-6 with TRBJ1-5, with a possible D match to TRBD1 (5 bases). The germline gives CDR1 MNHNY, CDR2 SVGAGI (reference sequence). V was pared by 6 bases and J by 7 bases, with 7 bases between. The CDR3 has 11 residues. The CDR3 protein is CASRGEQPQHF. In nucleotides, the CDR3 is TGTGCCAGCAGGGGGGAACAGCCCCAGCATTTT.

This clonotype was seen repeatedly, ten times or more. The gene calls are TRBV6-1 and TRBJ1-2; D is unclear. Germline loops: CDR1 MNHNS, CDR2 SASEGT. V lost 6 bases, J lost 1 base, and 6 bases lay in between. The length of the CDR3 is 12 residues. This CDR3 reads CASRRHNYGYTF. CDR3 DNA: TGTGCCAGCAGGAGGCATAACTATGGCTACACCTTC.

The V call is TRBV12-3 or TRBV12-4, the J call TRBJ2-2, with 11 bases matching TRBD2. Trimming took 5 bases from V and 3 from J; bases not matched to a gene: 5. This CDR3 is 16 amino acids long. In DNA form, the CDR3 reads TGTGCCAGCAGTCCGCTAGCGGGAGGCGACACCGGGGAGCTGTTTTTT. Protein product: CASSPLAGGDTGELFF.

The sample holds a few counts of this clonotype. J is TRBJ2-5 and V is TRBV7-3; 8 bases agree with TRBD1. The J segment lost 4 bases and the V segment lost 4 bases, leaving 5 bases of the junction unmatched. This CDR3 is built from 14 residues. The germline gives CDR1 SGHTA, CDR2 FQGTGA. The CDR3 is CASSSQGQGETQYF. The CDR3 coding sequence is TGTGCCAGCAGCTCCCAAGGACAGGGAGAGACCCAGTACTTC.

The rearrangement joins TRBV19 to TRBJ2-2; 7 bases agree with TRBD2. The CDR3 covers 16 residues. The V segment lost 4 bases and the J segment 2 bases; nucleotides outside the gene matches: 7. Germline assignment: CDR1 LNHDA and CDR2 SQIVND (reference sequence). The CDR3 sequence: CASSTPGLSNTGELFF. CDR3 nucleotides: TGTGCCAGTAGTACACCGGGACTATCTAACACCGGGGAGCTGTTTTTT.

This clonotype appeared a few times. The chain is built from TRBV29-1 and TRBJ1-3, with D maybe TRBD1 (5 bases). V lost 0 bases and J 10 bases, leaving 10 bases between the germline ends. CDR1 and CDR2 (germline): SQVTM, ANQGSEA. The CDR3 spans 12 residues. The CDR3 protein is CSVEEGGGTIYF. The CDR3 nucleotides are TGCAGCGTTGAAGAAGGCGGGGGAACCATATATTTT.